This entry lists 10 T cell receptor beta chains sequenced from one sample in a study of blood T cell repertoires in COVID-19. The table came from immunoSEQ multiplex PCR; TCRdb's copy has only in-frame clones and leaves some out. Of approximately 280,000 clones listed, more than 85% are singletons. The specimen was peripheral blood. Receptor source: a man aged 35 to 55 with acute or convalescent COVID-19.

The chain is built from TRBV5-1 and TRBJ1-5; 7 bases agree with TRBD1. Trimming cost V 3 bases and J 11 bases; bases outside gene matches: 11. Per germline, CDR1 SGHRS and CDR2 YFSETQ. The CDR3 sequence is 14 residues long. For the CDR3, the DNA is TGCGCCAGCAGCTCCGGACAGGATGGAGAGACCCAGCATTTT. This encodes CASSSGQDGETQHF.

This clone has only one observation. V usage is TRBV30 and J usage is TRBJ1-4; a weak D match, TRBD1 (5 bases). V was shortened by 5 bases and J by 4 bases, with 17 bases between the two germline ends. Germline V CDR1 and CDR2: GTSNPN, SVGIG (reference sequence). The CDR3 length is 15 residues. This chain's CDR3 is CAWGGAGAYNEKLFF. The CDR3 DNA follows: TGTGCCTGGGGGGGAGCGGGAGCCTATAATGAAAAACTGTTTTTT. Full variable domain (outside the CDR3, taken from reference TRBV30 and TRBJ1-4): SQTIHQWPATLVQPVGSPLSLECTVEGTSNPNLYWYRQAAGRGLQLLFYSVGIGQISSEVPQNLSASRPQDRQFILSSKKLLLSDSGFYLCAWGGAGAYNEKLFFGSGTQLSVL.

V is TRBV13 and J is TRBJ2-7; 8 nucleotides match TRBD1. CDR1 is PRHDT and CDR2 is FYEKMQ in the germline V gene (reference sequence). The CDR3 has 16 amino acids. V dropped 4 bases and J dropped 2; count of bases not matched to a gene: 10. CDR3 sequence reads: CASSSRQGRTTYEQYF. The CDR3 bases are TGTGCCAGCAGCTCCAGACAGGGGAGGACAACCTACGAGCAGTACTTC. Full variable domain (outside the CDR3, taken from reference TRBV13 and TRBJ2-7): AAGVIQSPRHLIKEKRETATLKCYPIPRHDTVYWYQQGPGQDPQFLISFYEKMQSDKGSIPDRFSAQQFSDYHSELNMSSLELGDSALYFCASSSRQGRTTYEQYFGPGTRLTVT.

V usage is TRBV30 and J usage is TRBJ1-4; the D is unclear. This CDR3 spans 15 amino acids. Trimming took off 1 base at V and 6 bases at J, with 15 bases between the two ends. Germline CDR1 GTSNPN, CDR2 SVGIG (reference sequence). CDR3 coding DNA: TGTGCCTGGAGTGCGAGCCTCACTCGGGATGAAAAACTGTTTTTT. Amino acids: CAWSASLTRDEKLFF.

The chain has TRBV6-1 and TRBJ1-2, with 8 bases that match TRBD1. The J segment lost 5 bases and the V segment lost 3 bases, leaving 5 bases of the junction unmatched. CDR1 MNHNS and CDR2 SASEGT come from the germline V gene. CDR3 length: 14 amino acids. CDR3 sequence (DNA): TGTGCCAGCAGTGACGACAGGGGACGATATGGCTACACCTTC. It specifies CASSDDRGRYGYTF.

This clone is a singleton in its sample. V and J are TRBV15 and TRBJ2-3; D is ambiguous. There are 14 residues in the CDR3. CDR1 is LNHNV and CDR2 is YYDKDF in the germline V gene (reference sequence). V lost 5 bases, J lost 2 bases, and 11 bases lay in between. The CDR3 DNA reads TGTGCCACCAGCCAAGGAGTTACCACAGATACGCAGTATTTT. Residues: CATSQGVTTDTQYF.

The rearrangement links TRBV30 to TRBJ1-6, with a weak D call TRBD1 (5 bases). This CDR3 contains 13 residues. The V end was cut by 5 bases, the J end by 5 bases, with 10 bases between. Per the germline V gene, CDR1 is GTSNPN and CDR2 is SVGIG (reference sequence). Here the CDR3 reads CAWEAGNNSPLHF. The CDR3 region has the DNA TGTGCCTGGGAAGCAGGGAATAATTCACCCCTCCACTTT.

In the case of this clone: This same CDR3 is encoded by further DNA sequences in the sample. V usage is TRBV10-1 and J usage is TRBJ1-1; D possibly corresponds to TRBD1 (5 bases). CDR3 length: 13 amino acids. V lost 0 bases to trimming and J lost 5 bases, with 7 bases between them. The germline gives CDR1 WNHNN, CDR2 SYGVQD (reference sequence). The CDR3 protein is CASSESGGTEAFF. CDR3 DNA: TGCGCCAGCAGTGAGTCGGGGGGGACTGAAGCTTTCTTT.

This clone has just a few counts. The chain couples TRBV5-1 to TRBJ1-4; D is uncertain. This CDR3 is built from 16 residues. Germline V gene sequence: CDR1 SGHRS, CDR2 YFSETQ. Trimming pared 0 bases from V and 0 bases from J, leaving 9 bases between. CDR3 region: CASSLGDIPTNEKLFF. CDR3 in DNA: TGCGCCAGCAGCTTGGGAGACATACCAACTAATGAAAAACTGTTTTTT.

The J gene is TRBJ1-4, the V gene TRBV24-1; D remains unclear. Germline loops: CDR1 KGHDR, CDR2 SFDVKD. CDR3 length: 14 residues. V was cut by 3 bases and J by 4 bases, with 8 bases left in between. Here the CDR3 reads CATSDGQFNEKLFF. The DNA of the CDR3 is TGTGCCACCAGTGATGGGCAGTTTAATGAAAAACTGTTTTTT.